The clone carrying this T cell receptor (beta chain) showed up just a few times. The antigen remains unidentified. Germline lookup yields CDR1 SGHTA and CDR2 FQGNSA. CDR3 length equals 15 residues. The junction had 2 bases not matched to a gene; V was cut back by 2 bases and J by 2 bases. Treatment denoted: skin biopsy from PPD injection site in Mantoux-positive individual. An oligonucleotide containing a UMI was ligated to the 3' end of TCR cDNA. Reverse transcription used DNase-treated unsorted total RNA, aiming for 1 to 1000 ng. Ligated cDNA underwent four rounds of PCR with nested alpha and beta constant region primers and SP2. TCRdb fed the UMI-ligation and nested PCR reads into MiXCR, producing one record per CDR3 protein. Of some 40,000 distinct CDR3 sequences in the sample, 11% were seen once. The sample originates from a study of naive and memory T cell subsets. Findings and caveats of the study: Far more TCRs reportedly came from tuberculin skin test site biopsies.

The V call is TRBV7-2, the J call TRBJ2-1; 8 bases align to TRBD2. This specimen was skin, taken from a tuberculin skin test site. This TCR derives from an adult in good health. The CDR3 here is CASSLTGRAYNEQFF. The CDR3 nucleotides read TGTGCCAGCAGCTTAACCGGGAGGGCCTACAATGAGCAGTTCTTC.